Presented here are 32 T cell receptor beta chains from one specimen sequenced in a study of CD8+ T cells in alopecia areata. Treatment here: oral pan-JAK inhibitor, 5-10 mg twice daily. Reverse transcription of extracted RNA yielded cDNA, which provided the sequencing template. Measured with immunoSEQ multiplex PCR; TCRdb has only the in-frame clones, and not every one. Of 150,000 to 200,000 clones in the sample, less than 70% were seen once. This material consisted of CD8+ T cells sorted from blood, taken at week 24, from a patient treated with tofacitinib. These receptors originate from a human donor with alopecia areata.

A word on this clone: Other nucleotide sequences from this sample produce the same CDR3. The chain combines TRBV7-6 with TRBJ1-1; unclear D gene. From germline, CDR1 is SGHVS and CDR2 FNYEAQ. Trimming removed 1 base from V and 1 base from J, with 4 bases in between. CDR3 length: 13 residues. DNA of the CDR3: TGTGCCAGCAGCTTAGGACAGAACACTGAAGCTTTCTTT. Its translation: CASSLGQNTEAFF.

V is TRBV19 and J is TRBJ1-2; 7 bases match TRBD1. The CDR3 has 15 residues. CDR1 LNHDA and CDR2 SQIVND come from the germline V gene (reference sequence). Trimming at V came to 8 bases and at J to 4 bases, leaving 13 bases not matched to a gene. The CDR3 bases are TGTGCCAGTTTCACCGGGACAGAACGCCCCTATGGCTACACCTTC. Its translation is CASFTGTERPYGYTF.

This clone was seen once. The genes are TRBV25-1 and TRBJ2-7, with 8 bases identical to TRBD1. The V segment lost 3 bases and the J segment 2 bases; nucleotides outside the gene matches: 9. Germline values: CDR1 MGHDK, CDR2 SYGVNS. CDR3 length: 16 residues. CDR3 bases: TGTGCCAGCAGTGATACTAGGACAGGGTTCGCCTACGAGCAGTACTTC. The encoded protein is CASSDTRTGFAYEQYF.

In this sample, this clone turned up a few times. The CDR3: CASSLVGASTEAFF. The CDR3 DNA reads as TGTGCCAGCAGTTTAGTGGGCGCGAGCACTGAAGCTTTCTTT. This chain connects TRBV27 to TRBJ1-1, with D unresolved. The germline V gene encodes CDR1 MNHEY and CDR2 SMNVEV (reference sequence). There are 14 residues in the CDR3. V was cut by 2 bases and J by 4 bases, with 11 bases left in between.

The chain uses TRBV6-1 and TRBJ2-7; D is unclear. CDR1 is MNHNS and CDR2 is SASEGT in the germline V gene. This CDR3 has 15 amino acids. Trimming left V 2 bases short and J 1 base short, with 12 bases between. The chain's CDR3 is CASSEIGYPSYEQYF. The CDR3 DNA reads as TGTGCCAGCAGTGAAATCGGGTACCCTTCCTACGAGCAGTACTTC.

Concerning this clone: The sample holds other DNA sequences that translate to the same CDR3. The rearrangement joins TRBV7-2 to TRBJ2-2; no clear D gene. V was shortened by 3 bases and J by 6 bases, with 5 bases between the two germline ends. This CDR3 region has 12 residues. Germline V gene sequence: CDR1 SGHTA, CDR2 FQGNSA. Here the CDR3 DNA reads TGTGCCAGCAGCTTCGTGGCCGGGGAGCTGTTTTTT. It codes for CASSFVAGELFF. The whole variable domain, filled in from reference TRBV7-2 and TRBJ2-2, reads GAGVSQSPSNKVTEKGKDVELRCDPISGHTALYWYRQSLGQGLEFLIYFQGNSAPDKSGLPSDRFSAERTGGSVSTLTIQRTQQEDSAVYLCASSFVAGELFFGEGSRLTVL.

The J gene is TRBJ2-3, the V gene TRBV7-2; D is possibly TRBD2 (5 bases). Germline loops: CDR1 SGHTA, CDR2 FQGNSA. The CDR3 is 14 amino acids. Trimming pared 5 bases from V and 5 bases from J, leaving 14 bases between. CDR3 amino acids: CASSERLAGDTQYF. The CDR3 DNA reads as TGTGCCAGCAGCGAGAGGCTAGCAGGAGATACGCAGTATTTT.

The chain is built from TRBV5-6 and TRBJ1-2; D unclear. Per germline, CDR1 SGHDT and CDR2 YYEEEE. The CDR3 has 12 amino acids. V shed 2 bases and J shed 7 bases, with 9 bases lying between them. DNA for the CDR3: TGTGCCAGCAGCTTAGCCGGGATTGGCTACACCTTC. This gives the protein CASSLAGIGYTF.

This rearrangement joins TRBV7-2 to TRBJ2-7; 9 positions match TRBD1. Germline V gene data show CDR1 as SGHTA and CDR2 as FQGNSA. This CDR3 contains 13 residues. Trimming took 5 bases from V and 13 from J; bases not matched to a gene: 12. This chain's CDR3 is CASSLGTGTGEYF. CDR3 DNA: TGTGCCAGCAGCCTTGGGACAGGGACTGGAGAATACTTC. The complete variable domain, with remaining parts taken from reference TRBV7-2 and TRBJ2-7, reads GAGVSQSPSNKVTEKGKDVELRCDPISGHTALYWYRQSLGQGLEFLIYFQGNSAPDKSGLPSDRFSAERTGGSVSTLTIQRTQQEDSAVYLCASSLGTGTGEYFGPGTRLTVT.

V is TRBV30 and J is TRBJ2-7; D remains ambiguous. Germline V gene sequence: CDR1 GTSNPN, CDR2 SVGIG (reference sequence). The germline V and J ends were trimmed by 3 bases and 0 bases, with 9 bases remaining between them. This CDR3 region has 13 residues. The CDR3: CAWRLASSYEQYF. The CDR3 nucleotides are TGTGCCTGGAGATTGGCTAGCTCCTACGAGCAGTACTTC.

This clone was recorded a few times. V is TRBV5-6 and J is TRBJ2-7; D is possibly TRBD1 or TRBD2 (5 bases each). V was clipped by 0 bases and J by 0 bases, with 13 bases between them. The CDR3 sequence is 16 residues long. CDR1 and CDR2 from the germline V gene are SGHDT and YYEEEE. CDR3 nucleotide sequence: TGTGCCAGCAGCTTGGAGGCGAGGGGTCCCTCCTACGAGCAGTACTTC. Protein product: CASSLEARGPSYEQYF.

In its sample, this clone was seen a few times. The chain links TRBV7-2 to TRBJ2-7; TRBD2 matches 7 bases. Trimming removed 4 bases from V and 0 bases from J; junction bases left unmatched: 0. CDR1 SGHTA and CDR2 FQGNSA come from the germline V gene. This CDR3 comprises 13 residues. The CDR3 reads CASSWGGSYEQYF. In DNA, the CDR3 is TGTGCCAGCAGCTGGGGGGGCTCCTACGAGCAGTACTTC.

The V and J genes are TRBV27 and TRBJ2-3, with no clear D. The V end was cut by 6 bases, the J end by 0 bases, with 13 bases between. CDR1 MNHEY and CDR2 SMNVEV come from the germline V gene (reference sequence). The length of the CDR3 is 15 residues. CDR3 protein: CASSQASTSTDTQYF. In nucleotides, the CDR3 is TGTGCCAGCAGCCAAGCGAGCACTAGCACAGATACGCAGTATTTT.

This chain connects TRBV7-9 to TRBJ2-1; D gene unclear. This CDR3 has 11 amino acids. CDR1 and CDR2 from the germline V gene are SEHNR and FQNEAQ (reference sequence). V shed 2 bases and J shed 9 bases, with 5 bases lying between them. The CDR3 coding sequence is TGTGCCAGCAGCTTAACGCCTGAGCAGTTCTTC. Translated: CASSLTPEQFF.

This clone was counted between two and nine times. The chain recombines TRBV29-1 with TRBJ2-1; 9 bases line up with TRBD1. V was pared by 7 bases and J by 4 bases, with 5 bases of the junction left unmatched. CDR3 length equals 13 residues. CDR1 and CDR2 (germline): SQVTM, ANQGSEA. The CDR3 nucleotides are TGCAGCGCAACAGGGGGCAGTTACAATGAGCAGTTCTTC. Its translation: CSATGGSYNEQFF.

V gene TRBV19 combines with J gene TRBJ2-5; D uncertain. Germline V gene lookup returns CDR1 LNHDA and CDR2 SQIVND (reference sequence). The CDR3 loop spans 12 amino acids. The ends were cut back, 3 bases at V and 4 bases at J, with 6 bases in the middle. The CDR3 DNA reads TGTGCCAGTAGTATTGGTGGAGAGACCCAGTACTTC. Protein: CASSIGGETQYF.

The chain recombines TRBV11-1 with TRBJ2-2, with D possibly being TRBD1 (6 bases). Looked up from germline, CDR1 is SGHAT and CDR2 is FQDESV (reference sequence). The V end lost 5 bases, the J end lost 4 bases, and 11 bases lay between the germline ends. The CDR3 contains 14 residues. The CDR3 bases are TGTGCCAGCAGCCCAACAGGGACCACCGGGGAGCTGTTTTTT. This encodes CASSPTGTTGELFF.

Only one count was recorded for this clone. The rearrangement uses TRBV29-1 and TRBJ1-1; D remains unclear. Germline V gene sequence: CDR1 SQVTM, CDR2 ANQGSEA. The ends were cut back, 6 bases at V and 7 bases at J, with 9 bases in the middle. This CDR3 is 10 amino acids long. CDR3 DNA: TGCAGCGTCCGGGCCCTTGAAGCTTTCTTT. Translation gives CSVRALEAFF.

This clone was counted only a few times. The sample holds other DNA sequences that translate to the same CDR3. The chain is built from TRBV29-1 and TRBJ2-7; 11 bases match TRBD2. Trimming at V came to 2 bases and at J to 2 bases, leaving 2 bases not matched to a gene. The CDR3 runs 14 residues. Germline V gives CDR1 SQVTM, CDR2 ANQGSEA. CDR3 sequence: CSVELAGGTYEQYF. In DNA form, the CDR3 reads TGCAGCGTTGAATTAGCGGGGGGGACCTACGAGCAGTACTTC.

In DNA form, the CDR3 reads TGTGCCAGCAGCGTCGGTGGGAGCAATCAGCCCCAGCATTTT. Protein product: CASSVGGSNQPQHF. This sequence joins TRBV9 and TRBJ1-5; D is unclear. This CDR3 spans 14 amino acids. Germline V gene lookup returns CDR1 SGDLS and CDR2 YYNGEE. V shed 2 bases and J shed 1 base, with 7 bases lying between them.

CDR3 nucleotides: TGCAGCGTTGATAGTGGCGGGGTGGATGGGAACACTGAAGCTTTCTTT. Protein: CSVDSGGVDGNTEAFF. The chain links TRBV29-1 to TRBJ1-1; D gene uncertain. CDR1 is SQVTM and CDR2 is ANQGSEA in the germline V gene. The CDR3 is 16 amino acids. V lost 3 bases to trimming and J lost 1 base, with 18 bases between them.

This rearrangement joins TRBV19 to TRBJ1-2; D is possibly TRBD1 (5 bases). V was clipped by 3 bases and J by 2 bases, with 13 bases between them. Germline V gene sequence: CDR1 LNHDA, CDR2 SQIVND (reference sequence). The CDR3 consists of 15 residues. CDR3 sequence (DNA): TGTGCCAGTAGTATGCTGGACATACTAAACTATGGCTACACCTTC. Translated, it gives CASSMLDILNYGYTF.

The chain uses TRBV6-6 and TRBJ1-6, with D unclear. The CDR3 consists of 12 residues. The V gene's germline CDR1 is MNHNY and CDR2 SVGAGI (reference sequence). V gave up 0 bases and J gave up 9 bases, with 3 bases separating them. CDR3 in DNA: TGTGCCAGCAGTTACTCGGGTTCACCCCTCCACTTT. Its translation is CASSYSGSPLHF.

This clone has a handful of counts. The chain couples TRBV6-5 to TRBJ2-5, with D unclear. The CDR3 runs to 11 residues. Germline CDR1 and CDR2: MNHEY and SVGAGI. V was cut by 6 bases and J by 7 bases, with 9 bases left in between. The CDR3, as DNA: TGTGCCAGCAGCCCTCCGGGGACCCAGTACTTC. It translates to CASSPPGTQYF.

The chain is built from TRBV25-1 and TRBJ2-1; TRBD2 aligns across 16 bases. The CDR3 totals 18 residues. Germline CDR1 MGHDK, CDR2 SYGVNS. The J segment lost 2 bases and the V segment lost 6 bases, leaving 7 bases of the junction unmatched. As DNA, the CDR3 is TGTGCCAGCAGCGGGACTAGCGGGGGGGCCTATGCCTACAATGAGCAGTTCTTC. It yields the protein CASSGTSGGAYAYNEQFF.

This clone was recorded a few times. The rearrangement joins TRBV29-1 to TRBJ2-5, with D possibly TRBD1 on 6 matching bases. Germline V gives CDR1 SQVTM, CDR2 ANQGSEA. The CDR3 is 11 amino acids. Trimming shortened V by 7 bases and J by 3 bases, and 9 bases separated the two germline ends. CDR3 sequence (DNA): TGCAGCGGGGCAGGGGAAGAGACCCAGTACTTC. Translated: CSGAGEETQYF.

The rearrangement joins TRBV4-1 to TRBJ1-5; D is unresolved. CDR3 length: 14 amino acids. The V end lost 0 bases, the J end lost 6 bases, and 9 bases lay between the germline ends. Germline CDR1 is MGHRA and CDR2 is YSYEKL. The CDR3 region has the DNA TGCGCCAGCAGCCAAGAAGGTGAGAGTCAGCCCCAGCATTTT. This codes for CASSQEGESQPQHF.

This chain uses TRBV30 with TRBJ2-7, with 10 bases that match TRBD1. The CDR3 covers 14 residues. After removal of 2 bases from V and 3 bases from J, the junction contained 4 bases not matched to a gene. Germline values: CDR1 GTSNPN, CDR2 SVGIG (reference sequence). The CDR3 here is CAWSSGQGFYEQYF. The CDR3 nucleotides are TGTGCCTGGAGTTCGGGACAGGGGTTCTACGAGCAGTACTTC. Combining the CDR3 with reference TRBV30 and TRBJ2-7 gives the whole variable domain SQTIHQWPATLVQPVGSPLSLECTVEGTSNPNLYWYRQAAGRGLQLLFYSVGIGQISSEVPQNLSASRPQDRQFILSSKKLLLSDSGFYLCAWSSGQGFYEQYFGPGTRLTVT.

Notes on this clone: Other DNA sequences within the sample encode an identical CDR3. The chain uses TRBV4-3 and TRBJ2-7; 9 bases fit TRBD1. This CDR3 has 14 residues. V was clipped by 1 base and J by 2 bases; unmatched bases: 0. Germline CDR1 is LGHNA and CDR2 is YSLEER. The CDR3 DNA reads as TGCGCCAGCAGCCAAGGACAGGGGGCCTACGAGCAGTACTTC. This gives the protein CASSQGQGAYEQYF.

This chain's CDR3 is CSVIDTGYEQYF. For the CDR3, the DNA is TGCAGCGTTATCGACACCGGCTACGAGCAGTACTTC. J is TRBJ2-7 and V is TRBV29-1; D gene unclear. Trimming took 5 bases from V and 3 from J, leaving 11 bases between them. Germline CDR1 and CDR2: SQVTM and ANQGSEA. CDR3 length: 12 residues.

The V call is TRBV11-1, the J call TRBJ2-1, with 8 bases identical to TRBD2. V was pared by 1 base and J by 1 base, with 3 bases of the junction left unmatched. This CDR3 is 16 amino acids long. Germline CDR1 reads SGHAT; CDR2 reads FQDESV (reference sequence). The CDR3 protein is CASSLGSGGSYNEQFF. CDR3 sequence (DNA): TGTGCCAGCAGCTTAGGAAGCGGGGGATCCTACAATGAGCAGTTCTTC.

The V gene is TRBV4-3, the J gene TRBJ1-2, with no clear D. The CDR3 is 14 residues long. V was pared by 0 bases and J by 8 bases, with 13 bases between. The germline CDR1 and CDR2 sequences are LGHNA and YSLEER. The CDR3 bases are TGCGCCAGCAGCCAAGATAGGTCGGGAAGGGGCTACACCTTC. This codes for CASSQDRSGRGYTF.